This TCR beta chain came from a study of molecular identifiers for immune sequencing clone quantification. TCRdb processed the PCR reads anew with MiXCR; each CDR3 protein has one entry. The repertoire holds hundreds of thousands of distinct CDR3 sequences, with less than 30% as singletons. Notes on this clonotype: The germline gene is not matched at one end of the junction; a read error may be the cause.

Sequencing used naive CD8+ T cells from blood, with Jurkat cell RNA spiked in. This sample's subset: FACS-sorted CD8+CD4-CCR7+CD45RA+ naive T cells. The origin of this receptor is a human donor in good health. Some libraries in this study had Jurkat cell RNA spiked in.

Here the CDR3 reads CASGLVLGGGTQEPQSF. Here the CDR3 DNA reads TGTGCTAGTGGTTTGGTACTAGGTGGAGGAACCCAAGAGCCCCAGTCCTTC. V gene TRBV12-5 combines with J gene TRBJ2-5; perhaps TRBD2 as D (5 bases). The CDR3 length is 17 residues. CDR1 LGHNT and CDR2 FRNRAP come from the germline V gene.